This record covers a single T cell receptor (beta chain). It has no known antigen specificity. Qualities for individual bases were not recorded, and no much larger clone is one base off. What this sample's time point label stands for: about 28 days (+/-7) after the second vaccine dose. AZD1222 recipients whose second dose came at about 4 weeks and those whose second dose came at about 12 weeks were combined into one group, since spike-specific TCR depth and breadth did not differ between the two schedules. The vaccinee samples were drawn from two UK trials, COV001 and COV002, one of which was a single-blind randomized controlled phase 2/3 trial testing AZD1222 (ChAdOx1 nCoV-19) in healthy adults. Trial participant PBMC samples were collected at day 0 and day 28 after the second dose for TCRbeta chain sequencing. The entry originates in a study of T cell responses to AZD1222 COVID-19 vaccine (dated by TCRdb to the early 2020s). Background for the entire study: TCR sequencing was performed for 230 to 250 trial participants, of whom around 200 were given two doses of AZD1222 and around 25 were given two doses of MenACWY control vaccine. Trial participants were enrolled by age into 18-55, 56-69 and 70-plus year subgroups, with 148, 28 and 57 TCR-sequenced participants respectively. Points the paper makes about the study in general: Nearly half of unique spike-specific TCRs reportedly recognized epitopes outside regions mutated in the B.1.351 and B.1.1.7 variants. The vaccine-associated CD4 TCRs covered the entire spike protein, and the dominant responses fell in regions 160-218 and 743-854. Because no samples from the day 14 peak response were available, repertoires could be characterized only after the peak T cell response. Only 5 to 7 AZD1222 recipients were SARS-CoV-2 seropositive at baseline, limiting conclusions about previously exposed vaccinees. Spike-specific TCR breadth and depth rose significantly after two AZD1222 doses compared with day 0 and with MenACWY recipients. Most participants were white British and females outnumbered males, and the authors suggested that clonal diversity may have been underestimated. In the small 56-69-year group, the increase in depth fell short of significance, most likely because of low power.

The CDR3 regions of human TCRbeta chains were analyzed by immunosequencing. Regarding the original processing steps: TCRs in the repertoires were matched against a reference library of SARS-CoV-2-specific TCRs that had been generated with the MIRA antigen-specificity platform. Breadth was defined as the fraction of unique TCRs that were SARS-CoV-2-associated, and depth was defined as the fraction of total T cells that were SARS-CoV-2-associated. Using the MIRA data, every spike-specific TCR was mapped to the spike region that the TCR reacted to and assigned to either a CD4 or a CD8 class. Log10-transformed breadth and depth values were compared by one-way ANOVA with Sidak's multiple comparisons tests. Entries here come from immuneACCESS through TCRdb and include only in-frame sequences with V and J called. Some clones fail to appear in such tables; in the studies checked, an unresolved V gene covers under half of the shortfall, and the cause of the remainder is unknown. V and J calls and clone size come straight from that table; D and trimming were deduced from the DNA. The sample has more than 90,000 clones on record, about 89% of them singletons. Roughly 10% of the sample is held by the ten biggest clonotypes.

At the junction V is shortened by 6 bases and J by 12 bases, with 15 bases in between. The CDR3 goes from the cysteine to the phenylalanine over 12 residues. The kept DNA is CDR3 alone, 36 bases in frame from the first base. The rearrangement combines TRBV12-3 or TRBV12-4 with TRBJ2-1; 5 matching bases give a weak D call of TRBD2. Here the sequenced sample was peripheral blood, taken 28 days after the second AZD1222 dose. This TCR came from an adult who received the AZD1222 COVID-19 vaccine. Read as DNA, the sequence is TGTGCCAGCAGCCCCTGGCGGGCTGCGCAGTTCTTC. Its protein reads: CASSPWRAAQFF.